This T cell receptor beta chain was captured in a study of blood T cell repertoires in COVID-19. Overall study: There were acute and convalescent COVID-19 samples, and they came from the United States, Italy and Spain. Sources were T cells, B-cell-depleted T cells, or PBMCs; the material itself was cDNA or gDNA.

Original analysis: Amplification with reference gene primers provided the estimates of nucleated cell counts. Profiled with immunoSEQ multiplex PCR; TCRdb holds only in-frame clones, not every one. The V and J calls and clone size come from that table; D and trimming were worked out from the DNA. This table has under 15,000 clones, about nine tenths appearing once. Per germline, CDR1 MNHEY and CDR2 SVGAGI. CDR3 length: 16 amino acids. V was clipped by 2 bases and J by 0 bases, with 11 bases between them. Sequencing was carried out using peripheral blood. The sequence came from a human donor in a cohort sampled during active COVID-19. The chain combines TRBV6-5 with TRBJ1-5; the D is unclear. CDR3 loop: CASSYGGIYSNQPQHF. Here the CDR3 DNA reads TGTGCCAGCAGTTACGGAGGGATTTATAGCAATCAGCCCCAGCATTTT.